The rows below give T cell receptor beta chains drawn from one sample of a study of T cell repertoires in cytomegalovirus infection. TCRdb redid the calling of the reads with MiXCR, one entry per CDR3 protein. The table lists about 700,000 distinct CDR3 sequences, around a third of them singletons. For these TCRs, the target antigens are not known. Source: cultured PBMCs, taken from culture after CMV antigen stimulation. Every receptor here comes from a human donor in good health (CMV status not recorded). Some clones in this sample may be carry-over from other donors' samples. Both conserved end residues are part of each CDR3. The order of the fields is V gene, clone size, D gene, J gene, CDR3 length, CDR3 DNA, CDR3 protein. D genes are given only for firm matches. Part of the rows lack a size; the others show once, few, many or a class for expanded clones.

v_call: TRBV12-3/TRBV12-4
clone_size: few
d_call: TRBD2
j_call: TRBJ2-3
cdr3_length: 14
cdr3_nt: TGTGCCACCCGACTGGCGGGGGGGCCGGGATGGTGGTATTTT
cdr3_aa: CATRLAGGPGWWYF

v_call: TRBV7-6
clone_size: .
d_call: .
j_call: TRBJ2-3
cdr3_length: 14
cdr3_nt: TGTGCCAGCAGCTCCGACTGGGGGGCAGATACGCAGTATTTT
cdr3_aa: CASSSDWGADTQYF

v_call: TRBV24-1
clone_size: .
d_call: TRBD1
j_call: TRBJ2-7
cdr3_length: 15
cdr3_nt: TGTGCCACCAGTGATCCCGGGACAGGGACCTACGAGCAGTACTTC
cdr3_aa: CATSDPGTGTYEQYF

v_call: TRBV7-8
clone_size: few
d_call: TRBD1
j_call: TRBJ1-4
cdr3_length: 14
cdr3_nt: TGTGCCAGCAGCTTAGCGTGGAGGGGGCAGGAACTGTTTTTT
cdr3_aa: CASSLAWRGQELFF

v_call: TRBV18
clone_size: .
d_call: TRBD1
j_call: TRBJ1-1
cdr3_length: 15
cdr3_nt: TGTGCCAGCTCACCGTTTCCGACAGGGGCCACTGAAGCTTTCTTT
cdr3_aa: CASSPFPTGATEAFF

v_call: TRBV24-1
clone_size: few
d_call: .
j_call: TRBJ2-1
cdr3_length: 17
cdr3_nt: TGTGCCACCAGTGATGGGGACCGCGTGAACCCCTACAATGAGCAGTTCTTC
cdr3_aa: CATSDGDRVNPYNEQFF

v_call: TRBV6-2/TRBV6-3
clone_size: .
d_call: TRBD1
j_call: TRBJ1-5
cdr3_length: 13
cdr3_nt: TGTGCCAGCACCAGGACAGGGGCTCAGCCCCAGCATTTT
cdr3_aa: CASTRTGAQPQHF

v_call: TRBV18
clone_size: .
d_call: .
j_call: TRBJ2-5
cdr3_length: 13
cdr3_nt: TGTGCCAGCTCACCCCTCCGGCGGGAGACCCAGTACTTC
cdr3_aa: CASSPLRRETQYF

v_call: TRBV18
clone_size: few
d_call: .
j_call: TRBJ2-6
cdr3_length: 17
cdr3_nt: TGTGCCAGCTCACTCTACGGTGGGGGTTCTGGGGCCAACGTCCTGACTTTC
cdr3_aa: CASSLYGGGSGANVLTF

v_call: TRBV5-1
clone_size: few
d_call: TRBD1
j_call: TRBJ2-3
cdr3_length: 16
cdr3_nt: TGCGCCAGCAGCCCCCAGGGGGCCTCAGGCGCAGATACGCAGTATTTT
cdr3_aa: CASSPQGASGADTQYF

v_call: TRBV12-3/TRBV12-4
clone_size: many
d_call: .
j_call: TRBJ1-1
cdr3_length: 13
cdr3_nt: TGTGCCAGCAGTTCCCGACGGCGGACTGAAGCTTTCTTT
cdr3_aa: CASSSRRRTEAFF

v_call: TRBV12-3/TRBV12-4
clone_size: .
d_call: .
j_call: TRBJ1-5
cdr3_length: 18
cdr3_nt: TGTGCCAGCAGTTTAGAAGTAGGGACGGATTATAGCAATCAGCCCCAGCATTTT
cdr3_aa: CASSLEVGTDYSNQPQHF

v_call: TRBV7-2
clone_size: few
d_call: .
j_call: TRBJ1-4
cdr3_length: 15
cdr3_nt: TGTGCCAGCAGCGTACAGGTCCTAGGGTATGAAAAACTGTTTTTT
cdr3_aa: CASSVQVLGYEKLFF

v_call: TRBV14
clone_size: .
d_call: TRBD2
j_call: TRBJ2-7
cdr3_length: 15
cdr3_nt: TGTGCCAGCAGCCAAGAACTAGCGGGACCCTACGAGCAGTACTTC
cdr3_aa: CASSQELAGPYEQYF

v_call: TRBV10-3
clone_size: .
d_call: TRBD1
j_call: TRBJ1-5
cdr3_length: 14
cdr3_nt: TGTGCCATCGCAGGGACAGGGGGCAATCAGCCCCAGCATTTT
cdr3_aa: CAIAGTGGNQPQHF

v_call: TRBV2
clone_size: .
d_call: .
j_call: TRBJ1-2
cdr3_length: 13
cdr3_nt: TGTGCCAGCAGGGGACCTTTCGGGGGAGGCTACACCTTC
cdr3_aa: CASRGPFGGGYTF

v_call: TRBV7-2
clone_size: many
d_call: .
j_call: TRBJ1-5
cdr3_length: 12
cdr3_nt: TGTGCCAGCAGCTTCGATAATCAGCCCCAGCATTTT
cdr3_aa: CASSFDNQPQHF

v_call: TRBV7-2
clone_size: few
d_call: .
j_call: TRBJ1-5
cdr3_length: 14
cdr3_nt: TGTGCCAGCAGCGAACCGACAGGCAATCAGCCCCAGCATTTT
cdr3_aa: CASSEPTGNQPQHF

v_call: TRBV19
clone_size: .
d_call: .
j_call: TRBJ2-5
cdr3_length: 15
cdr3_nt: TGTGCCAGTACCATGAGATTCGACAGGTGGGAGACCCAGTACTTC
cdr3_aa: CASTMRFDRWETQYF

v_call: TRBV19
clone_size: few
d_call: .
j_call: TRBJ2-1
cdr3_length: 11
cdr3_nt: TGTGCCAGTAGTAAAGACTACAGACAGTTCTTC
cdr3_aa: CASSKDYRQFF

v_call: TRBV7-2
clone_size: .
d_call: TRBD2
j_call: TRBJ2-7
cdr3_length: 15
cdr3_nt: TGTGCCAGCAGCTTTGGTAGCGGGAGCCCCTACGAGCAGTACTTC
cdr3_aa: CASSFGSGSPYEQYF

v_call: TRBV7-2
clone_size: many
d_call: .
j_call: TRBJ2-3
cdr3_length: 12
cdr3_nt: TGTGCCAGCAGCGCCCGAGGAACAACGCAGTATTTT
cdr3_aa: CASSARGTTQYF

v_call: TRBV11-3
clone_size: .
d_call: TRBD2
j_call: TRBJ2-7
cdr3_length: 16
cdr3_nt: TGTGCCAGCAGCTCCAGACCGGGACTACGGACCTACGAGCAGTACTTC
cdr3_aa: CASSSRPGLRTYEQYF

v_call: TRBV11-2
clone_size: few
d_call: TRBD2
j_call: TRBJ2-3
cdr3_length: 16
cdr3_nt: TGTGCCAGCAGCTTAACGAGCGGGAGCCTGGGAGATACGCAGTATTTT
cdr3_aa: CASSLTSGSLGDTQYF

v_call: TRBV10-3
clone_size: .
d_call: TRBD2
j_call: TRBJ2-7
cdr3_length: 15
cdr3_nt: TGTGCCATCAGTGACACGGGGGGGACCGTCTACGAGCAGTACTTC
cdr3_aa: CAISDTGGTVYEQYF

v_call: TRBV7-2
clone_size: many
d_call: .
j_call: TRBJ2-1
cdr3_length: 16
cdr3_nt: TGTGCCAGCAGCCCAACCAATGGGTATACCTACAATGAGCAGTTCTTC
cdr3_aa: CASSPTNGYTYNEQFF

v_call: TRBV20-1
clone_size: .
d_call: .
j_call: TRBJ2-3
cdr3_length: 14
cdr3_nt: TGCAGTGCTACCAAGCGGTCTAGCACAGATACGCAGTATTTT
cdr3_aa: CSATKRSSTDTQYF

v_call: TRBV6-8
clone_size: few
d_call: TRBD2
j_call: TRBJ2-1
cdr3_length: 17
cdr3_nt: TGTGCCAGCAGCCCCCTAGGAGGTAGCGGGAGAAACAATGAGCAGTTCTTC
cdr3_aa: CASSPLGGSGRNNEQFF

v_call: TRBV6-2/TRBV6-3
clone_size: .
d_call: .
j_call: TRBJ1-5
cdr3_length: 15
cdr3_nt: TGTGCCAGCAGTCACGTGGGACTCAGCAATCAGCCCCAGCATTTT
cdr3_aa: CASSHVGLSNQPQHF

v_call: TRBV5-1
clone_size: .
d_call: .
j_call: TRBJ1-1
cdr3_length: 16
cdr3_nt: TGCGCCAGCAGCCCGGCTACCGGGACACTGAACACTGAAGCTTTCTTT
cdr3_aa: CASSPATGTLNTEAFF

v_call: TRBV7-8
clone_size: many
d_call: .
j_call: TRBJ1-6
cdr3_length: 15
cdr3_nt: TGTGCCAGCAGCCCCCTAACAGCTTTTAATTCACCCCTCCACTTT
cdr3_aa: CASSPLTAFNSPLHF

v_call: TRBV20-1
clone_size: .
d_call: TRBD1
j_call: TRBJ1-6
cdr3_length: 15
cdr3_nt: TGCAGTGCTAGAGCCGGGACAGTCGAGAATTCACCCCTCCACTTT
cdr3_aa: CSARAGTVENSPLHF

v_call: TRBV27
clone_size: few
d_call: .
j_call: TRBJ1-4
cdr3_length: 18
cdr3_nt: TGTGCCAGCAGTTTATCTTGGGGTGGTTACGCAACTAATGAAAAACTGTTTTTT
cdr3_aa: CASSLSWGGYATNEKLFF

v_call: TRBV10-3
clone_size: few
d_call: .
j_call: TRBJ1-5
cdr3_length: 14
cdr3_nt: TGTGCCACCAGGACAACAGAGGGAGGGCAGCCCCAGCATTTT
cdr3_aa: CATRTTEGGQPQHF

v_call: TRBV25-1
clone_size: few
d_call: TRBD1
j_call: TRBJ1-1
cdr3_length: 15
cdr3_nt: TGTGCCAGCAGTGCCAGGACAGGTCTAGGGGGTGAAGCTTTCTTT
cdr3_aa: CASSARTGLGGEAFF

v_call: TRBV7-8
clone_size: many
d_call: .
j_call: TRBJ1-5
cdr3_length: 15
cdr3_nt: TGTGCCAGCAGCAACAGGATCCCGAGCAATCAGCCCCAGCATTTT
cdr3_aa: CASSNRIPSNQPQHF

v_call: TRBV7-1
clone_size: .
d_call: .
j_call: TRBJ1-1
cdr3_length: 15
cdr3_nt: TGTGCCAGCAGCCCAAACAGGTTCCTGAACACTGAAGCTTTCTTT
cdr3_aa: CASSPNRFLNTEAFF

v_call: TRBV7-2
clone_size: many
d_call: .
j_call: TRBJ2-3
cdr3_length: 15
cdr3_nt: TGTGCCAGCAGCTTTAGTGGGGGCCACACAGATACGCAGTATTTT
cdr3_aa: CASSFSGGHTDTQYF

v_call: TRBV7-2
clone_size: many
d_call: TRBD2
j_call: TRBJ2-7
cdr3_length: 16
cdr3_nt: TGTGCCAGCAGCCGAACTAGCGGGGGGGGTCCCCACGAGCAGTACTTC
cdr3_aa: CASSRTSGGGPHEQYF

v_call: TRBV20-1
clone_size: .
d_call: .
j_call: TRBJ1-3
cdr3_length: 14
cdr3_nt: TGCAGTACCCAGAAGAGCAACCACGAAGACACCATATATTTT
cdr3_aa: CSTQKSNHEDTIYF

v_call: TRBV7-6
clone_size: .
d_call: .
j_call: TRBJ1-4
cdr3_length: 17
cdr3_nt: TGTGCCAGCAGCTTAATATCTTTTGGGTTCGATAGGGAAAAACTGTTTTTT
cdr3_aa: CASSLISFGFDREKLFF

v_call: TRBV7-9
clone_size: many
d_call: TRBD1
j_call: TRBJ1-4
cdr3_length: 14
cdr3_nt: TGTGCCAGCAGCTTGGGACAGGGGGATGAAAAACTGTTTTTT
cdr3_aa: CASSLGQGDEKLFF

v_call: TRBV15
clone_size: .
d_call: .
j_call: TRBJ2-7
cdr3_length: 14
cdr3_nt: TGTGCCACCAGCAGGGACTCAGTGGAGTACGAGCAGTACTTC
cdr3_aa: CATSRDSVEYEQYF

v_call: TRBV7-2
clone_size: many
d_call: TRBD2
j_call: TRBJ2-1
cdr3_length: 15
cdr3_nt: TGTGCCAGCAGCTTAAGCGGGGGGCCTTACAATGAGCAGTTCTTC
cdr3_aa: CASSLSGGPYNEQFF

v_call: TRBV7-2
clone_size: many
d_call: .
j_call: TRBJ2-3
cdr3_length: 14
cdr3_nt: TGTGCCAGCAGCTTATTCGGGAGCACAGATACGCAGTATTTT
cdr3_aa: CASSLFGSTDTQYF

v_call: TRBV6-2/TRBV6-3
clone_size: few
d_call: .
j_call: TRBJ1-2
cdr3_length: 12
cdr3_nt: TGTGCCAGCGGTAAGCGTGGCTATGGCTACACCTTC
cdr3_aa: CASGKRGYGYTF

v_call: TRBV10-3
clone_size: few
d_call: TRBD1
j_call: TRBJ1-3
cdr3_length: 16
cdr3_nt: TGTGCCATCAGTGAGTCGCCGGACAGGCAGGCGGACACCATATATTTT
cdr3_aa: CAISESPDRQADTIYF

v_call: TRBV27
clone_size: few
d_call: TRBD1
j_call: TRBJ1-1
cdr3_length: 17
cdr3_nt: TGTGCCAGCAGCGAGAACCGGGACAGGGGATTTCGCACTGAAGCTTTCTTT
cdr3_aa: CASSENRDRGFRTEAFF

v_call: TRBV5-1
clone_size: few
d_call: .
j_call: TRBJ1-2
cdr3_length: 12
cdr3_nt: TGCGCCAGCAGCCTACCGGAGGGGGGCTACACCTTC
cdr3_aa: CASSLPEGGYTF

v_call: TRBV25-1
clone_size: .
d_call: .
j_call: TRBJ2-5
cdr3_length: 14
cdr3_nt: TGTGCCAGCAGTCCGCAGGAGTGGATAGAGACCCAGTACTTC
cdr3_aa: CASSPQEWIETQYF

v_call: TRBV20-1
clone_size: few
d_call: TRBD2
j_call: TRBJ2-3
cdr3_length: 15
cdr3_nt: TGCAGTGCTACTGAACTAGCGGGGACCACAGATACGCAGTATTTT
cdr3_aa: CSATELAGTTDTQYF

v_call: TRBV20-1
clone_size: .
d_call: TRBD1
j_call: TRBJ1-1
cdr3_length: 13
cdr3_nt: TGCAGTGCTCGATGGGACAGGACCACTGAAGCTTTCTTT
cdr3_aa: CSARWDRTTEAFF